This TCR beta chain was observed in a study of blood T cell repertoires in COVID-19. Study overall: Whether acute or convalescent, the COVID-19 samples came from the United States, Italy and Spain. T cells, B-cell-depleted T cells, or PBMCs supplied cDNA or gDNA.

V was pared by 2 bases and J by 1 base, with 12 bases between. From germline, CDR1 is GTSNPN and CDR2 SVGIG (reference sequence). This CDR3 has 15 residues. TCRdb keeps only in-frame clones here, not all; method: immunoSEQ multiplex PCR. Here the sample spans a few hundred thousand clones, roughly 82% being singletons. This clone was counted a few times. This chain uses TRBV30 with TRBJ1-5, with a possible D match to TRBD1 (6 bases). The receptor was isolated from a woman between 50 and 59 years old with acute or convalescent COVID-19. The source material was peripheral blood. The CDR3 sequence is CAWSTVQGSNQPQHF. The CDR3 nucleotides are TGTGCCTGGAGTACCGTCCAGGGGAGCAATCAGCCCCAGCATTTT. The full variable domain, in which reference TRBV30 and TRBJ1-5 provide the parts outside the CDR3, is SQTIHQWPATLVQPVGSPLSLECTVEGTSNPNLYWYRQAAGRGLQLLFYSVGIGQISSEVPQNLSASRPQDRQFILSSKKLLLSDSGFYLCAWSTVQGSNQPQHFGDGTRLSIL.